One and the same sample provided the 23 T cell receptor beta chains below, sequenced in a study of blood T cell repertoires in COVID-19. Generated by immunoSEQ multiplex PCR, the TCRdb table keeps only in-frame clones and is missing some. The table shows 150,000 or so clones, with over 75% occurring only once. The source material was PBMCs or T cells enriched from blood (not recorded which). These receptors came from a man in his fifties who had recovered from COVID-19.

The chain has TRBV5-1 and TRBJ2-7, with D possibly matching TRBD2 (6 bases). CDR3 length: 14 residues. Trimming stripped 0 bases from V and 7 bases from J, with 14 bases between. Germline assignment: CDR1 SGHRS and CDR2 YFSETQ. The CDR3 loop is CASSLVVAEGEQYF. The CDR3, as DNA: TGCGCCAGCAGCTTGGTCGTAGCGGAGGGAGAGCAGTACTTC. Complete variable domain (other parts from reference TRBV5-1 and TRBJ2-7): KAGVTQTPRYLIKTRGQQVTLSCSPISGHRSVSWYQQTPGQGLQFLFEYFSETQRNKGNFPGRFSGRQFSNSRSEMNVSTLELGDSALYLCASSLVVAEGEQYFGPGTRLTVT.

The chain joins TRBV4-1 to TRBJ2-3, with 9 bases lining up with TRBD1. V trimming: 4 bases; J trimming: 5 bases; junction bases outside the gene matches: 4. The CDR3 spans 14 residues. Germline V gene lookup returns CDR1 MGHRA and CDR2 YSYEKL. This CDR3 reads CASSPGQGGDTQYF. The CDR3, as DNA: TGCGCCAGCAGCCCGGGACAGGGAGGAGATACGCAGTATTTT.

The V call is TRBV6-5, the J call TRBJ1-1; D is unclear. Looked up from germline, CDR1 is MNHEY and CDR2 is SVGAGI. This CDR3 has 14 amino acids. V dropped 6 bases and J dropped 3 bases, with 14 bases sitting between them. CDR3 in amino acids: CASSPRRGHTEAFF. CDR3 nucleotide sequence: TGTGCCAGCAGCCCGAGGCGAGGTCACACTGAAGCTTTCTTT.

This rearrangement joins TRBV27 to TRBJ1-2, with D possibly matching TRBD1 (5 bases). Germline V CDR1 and CDR2: MNHEY, SMNVEV (reference sequence). V was pared by 2 bases and J by 4 bases, with 17 bases between. The CDR3 sequence is 16 residues long. CDR3 loop: CASSLMQGADSYGYTF. In DNA, the CDR3 is TGTGCCAGCAGTTTAATGCAGGGCGCAGACTCCTATGGCTACACCTTC.

This sequence joins TRBV2 and TRBJ1-5, with D perhaps matching TRBD1 (5 bases). Germline CDR1 SNHLY, CDR2 FYNNEI. V was clipped by 3 bases and J by 6 bases, with 9 bases between them. The CDR3 is 13 amino acids. CDR3: CASSEGGGQPQHF. The DNA of the CDR3 is TGTGCCAGCAGTGAGGGGGGAGGTCAGCCCCAGCATTTT.

There are a few counts of this clone. The V gene is TRBV2, the J gene TRBJ2-3; 9 nucleotides match TRBD2. CDR3 length equals 15 residues. Germline V CDR1 and CDR2: SNHLY, FYNNEI. The J segment lost 3 bases and the V segment lost 3 bases, leaving 4 bases of the junction unmatched. CDR3 coding DNA: TGTGCCAGCAGTGATCCGGGACTAGCAACAGATACGCAGTATTTT. It translates to CASSDPGLATDTQYF.

The CDR3 spells CASSSSGRATDTQYF. The CDR3 region has the DNA TGTGCCAGCAGCTCCAGCGGGAGGGCGACAGATACGCAGTATTTT. This chain links TRBV5-4 with TRBJ2-3; 10 nucleotides align to TRBD2. The V gene's germline CDR1 is SGHNT and CDR2 YYREEE (reference sequence). Unmatched junction bases numbered 4, after V lost 3 bases and J lost 3 bases. The CDR3 spans 15 residues.

The chain links TRBV6-5 to TRBJ2-3, with 7 bases lining up with TRBD2. V gave up 9 bases and J gave up 4 bases; unmatched junction bases: 13. CDR1 and CDR2 from the germline V gene are MNHEY and SVGAGI. This CDR3 has 15 amino acids. CDR3 sequence (DNA): TGTGCCAGAGGGAAGGGAGGGAGGGTCCCAGATACGCAGTATTTT. It encodes CARGKGGRVPDTQYF.

This chain connects TRBV12-3 or TRBV12-4 to TRBJ1-2, with 8 bases identical to TRBD1. Trimming took 7 bases from V and 3 from J; bases not matched to a gene: 4. CDR3 size: 13 residues. CDR3: CASTPDRDYGYTF. The CDR3 region has the DNA TGTGCCAGCACCCCGGACAGGGACTATGGCTACACCTTC.

CDR3 bases: TGTGCCAGCAGTTTCCTAGGGACAGGCGACGGGGCCCAGCATTTT. Protein product: CASSFLGTGDGAQHF. The chain carries TRBV28 and TRBJ1-5, with TRBD1 matching over 8 bases. V shed 3 bases, J shed 11 bases, and the junction held 12 bases outside the gene matches. CDR1 is MDHEN and CDR2 is SYDVKM in the germline V gene. The CDR3 has 15 amino acids.

The chain has TRBV19 and TRBJ2-2, with 11 bases fitting TRBD2. The CDR3 is made up of 15 amino acids. The J segment lost 7 bases and the V segment lost 5 bases, leaving 6 bases of the junction unmatched. Germline CDR1 LNHDA, CDR2 SQIVND (reference sequence). CDR3 DNA sequence: TGTGCCAGTAGTGTGACTAGCGGGGTAAACGGGGAGCTGTTTTTT. It specifies CASSVTSGVNGELFF.

The rearrangement links TRBV6-1 to TRBJ1-5, with a possible D match to TRBD1 (5 bases). The length of the CDR3 is 15 residues. Trimming shortened V by 0 bases and J by 6 bases, and 12 bases separated the two germline ends. Germline lookup yields CDR1 MNHNS and CDR2 SASEGT. CDR3 sequence (DNA): TGTGCCAGCAGTGAAGCGGGGAGGGGAGGTCAGCCCCAGCATTTT. Translated, it gives CASSEAGRGGQPQHF.

J is TRBJ1-6 and V is TRBV11-1; D is undetermined. Trimming removed 8 bases from V and 6 bases from J, with 14 bases in between. The CDR3 has 14 amino acids. The V gene's germline CDR1 is SGHAT and CDR2 FQDESV (reference sequence). The CDR3 sequence is CASSTAGFNSPLHF. DNA of the CDR3: TGTGCCAGCTCTACCGCCGGGTTTAATTCACCCCTCCACTTT.

This clone was counted once. The chain combines TRBV5-1 with TRBJ1-5, with 7 bases lining up with TRBD1. With V trimmed by 4 bases and J by 6 bases, 4 bases remained unmatched. CDR1 and CDR2 from the germline V gene are SGHRS and YFSETQ. CDR3 length: 13 residues. CDR3 nucleotide sequence: TGCGCCAGCAGCCGGGACAGTGGTCAGCCCCAGCATTTT. Translating it yields CASSRDSGQPQHF.

The gene calls are TRBV3-1 (or the pseudogene TRBV3-2) and TRBJ1-1; a weak D match, TRBD1 (5 bases). The CDR3 sequence is 14 residues long. V was shortened by 1 base and J by 4 bases, with 10 bases between the two germline ends. CDR1 and CDR2 from the germline V gene are LGHDT and YNNKEL (reference sequence). As DNA, the CDR3 is TGTGCCAGCAGCCAAGGCGGGGGGGTCACTGAAGCTTTCTTT. It codes for CASSQGGGVTEAFF.

This sequence joins TRBV14 and TRBJ2-7, with D maybe TRBD1 (6 bases). Germline CDR1 reads SGHDN; CDR2 reads FVKESK. The germline V and J ends were trimmed by 4 bases and 0 bases, with 16 bases remaining between them. CDR3 length equals 16 residues. The CDR3 nucleotides are TGTGCCAGCAGCCTTGGACAGACCCTTAACTCCTACGAGCAGTACTTC. Encoded protein: CASSLGQTLNSYEQYF.

The chain joins TRBV7-9 to TRBJ2-1; no definite D call. In germline, CDR1 is SEHNR, CDR2 FQNEAQ (reference sequence). V was clipped by 1 base and J by 10 bases, with 8 bases between them. The CDR3 runs 12 residues. CDR3 coding DNA: TGTGCCAGCAGCTTAGTCCCCCCGGAGCAGTTCTTC. It specifies CASSLVPPEQFF.

The chain carries TRBV18 and TRBJ2-2; 14 positions match TRBD2. The CDR3 consists of 18 residues. The V gene's germline CDR1 is KGHSH and CDR2 LQKENI. V was clipped by 5 bases and J by 1 base; unmatched bases: 6. CDR3 amino acids: CASSGLAGGGKNTGELFF. CDR3 DNA: TGTGCCAGCTCAGGACTAGCGGGAGGCGGGAAGAACACCGGGGAGCTGTTTTTT.

The V and J genes are TRBV2 and TRBJ2-5, with TRBD1 matching 11 bases. The CDR3 contains 17 residues. Germline V gene sequence: CDR1 SNHLY, CDR2 FYNNEI. With 1 base clipped from V and 1 base from J, the junction kept 5 bases outside the gene matches. The CDR3 region has the DNA TGTGCCAGCAGTGAAGGGACAGGGGGCCCCCTCCAAGAGACCCAGTACTTC. Amino acids: CASSEGTGGPLQETQYF.

V and J are TRBV9 and TRBJ2-1; 11 bases map to TRBD2. Looked up from germline, CDR1 is SGDLS and CDR2 is YYNGEE. V lost 4 bases, J lost 10 bases, and 4 bases stayed unmatched. The CDR3 runs to 13 residues. The CDR3 DNA reads TGTGCCAGCAGCCTAAGACTAGCGGGAGAGCAGTTCTTC. Translation: CASSLRLAGEQFF.

The rearrangement uses TRBV4-1 and TRBJ2-1; D remains ambiguous. Germline V lookup: CDR1 MGHRA, CDR2 YSYEKL. V lost 5 bases and J 7 bases, leaving 18 bases between the germline ends. This CDR3 is built from 15 residues. The CDR3 is CASSFRSPEANEQFF. CDR3 nucleotides: TGCGCCAGCAGCTTCCGTTCCCCCGAGGCGAATGAGCAGTTCTTC.

This chain uses TRBV6-5 with TRBJ2-7; TRBD1 matches at 8 bases. Germline CDR1 is MNHEY and CDR2 is SVGAGI. The CDR3 loop spans 13 amino acids. Unmatched junction bases numbered 4, after V lost 7 bases and J lost 2 bases. DNA for the CDR3: TGTGCCAGCATCGGGACAGGAACCTACGAGCAGTACTTC. Protein product: CASIGTGTYEQYF.

V gene TRBV18 combines with J gene TRBJ2-6; D may be TRBD1 (5 bases). Germline values: CDR1 KGHSH, CDR2 LQKENI. This CDR3 comprises 16 residues. The germline V and J ends were trimmed by 1 base and 1 base, with 8 bases remaining between them. The DNA for the CDR3 is TGTGCCAGCTCACCACTTCAGGGATCTGGGGCCAACGTCCTGACTTTC. Translating it yields CASSPLQGSGANVLTF.